Shown below are 31 T cell receptor beta chains from a single sample sequenced in a study of cytomegalovirus exposure and HLA in healthy donors. With 60 Vbeta and 13 Jbeta primers, the PCR was carried out. Sequencing was performed with immunoSEQ multiplex PCR; in TCRdb, only in-frame clones are kept and a portion is missing. This sample has some 120,000 clones, with under 90% found just once. The material sequenced was PBMCs. These receptors all stem from a woman in her thirties or forties in good health and CMV-seronegative.

The chain uses TRBV28 and TRBJ2-2, with D maybe TRBD2 (6 bases). Trimming cost V 4 bases and J 1 base, with 25 bases left between them. The CDR3 totals 20 residues. The germline V gene has CDR1 MDHEN and CDR2 SYDVKM. Here the CDR3 DNA reads TGTGCCAGCAGTTCACCTTTAATCAGCGAGCGGAGGGGGAACACCGGGGAGCTGTTTTTT. This sequence encodes CASSSPLISERRGNTGELFF.

The chain joins TRBV15 to TRBJ2-3, with D possibly TRBD2 on 5 matching bases. V was cut by 3 bases and J by 2 bases, with 6 bases left in between. CDR1 is LNHNV and CDR2 is YYDKDF in the germline V gene (reference sequence). The CDR3 loop spans 13 amino acids. CDR3 amino acids: CATSSGLTDTQYF. Written as DNA, the CDR3 is TGTGCCACCAGCAGCGGACTCACAGATACGCAGTATTTT.

The J gene is TRBJ1-6, the V gene TRBV13, with 8 bases aligning to TRBD1. V lost 2 bases and J lost 7; bases outside the gene matches: 19. Germline CDR1 PRHDT, CDR2 FYEKMQ (reference sequence). The length of the CDR3 is 20 residues. DNA of the CDR3: TGTGCCAGCAGCTTACTCGGCAAATCTAATAAACAGGGGGGCAATTCACCCCTCCACTTT. Translating gives CASSLLGKSNKQGGNSPLHF.

The V call is TRBV29-1, the J call TRBJ2-3; perhaps TRBD2 as D (5 bases). V lost 6 bases, J lost 3 bases, and 10 bases lay in between. The CDR3 is 12 residues long. From germline, CDR1 is SQVTM and CDR2 ANQGSEA. The CDR3 DNA sequence: TGCAGCGTGGTTCCGGGGACAGATACGCAGTATTTT. It specifies CSVVPGTDTQYF.

This CDR3 is CASSWAGTANTEAFF. Written as DNA, the CDR3 is TGCGCCAGCAGCTGGGCCGGGACAGCAAACACTGAAGCTTTCTTT. The V and J genes are TRBV5-1 and TRBJ1-1, with 7 bases identical to TRBD1. From germline, CDR1 is SGHRS and CDR2 YFSETQ. The V segment lost 3 bases and the J segment 2 bases; nucleotides outside the gene matches: 7. CDR3 size: 15 residues.

The table lists this clone with a few counts. J is TRBJ2-6 and V is TRBV4-3; D is perhaps TRBD2 (5 bases). Trimming shortened V by 0 bases and J by 0 bases, and 6 bases separated the two germline ends. Germline V gene sequence: CDR1 LGHNA, CDR2 YSLEER. This CDR3 is 16 amino acids long. The CDR3 DNA reads as TGCGCCAGCAGCCAAGATGGGAGCTCTGGGGCCAACGTCCTGACTTTC. This gives the protein CASSQDGSSGANVLTF.

J is TRBJ2-5 and V is TRBV4-2; TRBD2 aligns across 7 bases. Germline values: CDR1 LGHNA, CDR2 YNFKEQ. This CDR3 region has 17 residues. J lost 1 base, V lost 1 base, and 9 bases had no gene match. CDR3 protein: CASSQGSGGSVQETQYF. CDR3 sequence (DNA): TGTGCCAGCAGCCAAGGGTCGGGGGGTTCGGTCCAAGAGACCCAGTACTTC.

The CDR3 region is CASSEAQGDRAFF. The CDR3 bases are TGTGCCAGCAGTGAAGCTCAGGGGGATCGGGCTTTCTTT. The rearrangement uses TRBV6-1 and TRBJ1-1, with 7 bases identical to TRBD1. Trimming cost V 0 bases and J 11 bases; bases outside gene matches: 6. This CDR3 contains 13 residues. Germline assignment: CDR1 MNHNS and CDR2 SASEGT.

V gene TRBV5-4 combines with J gene TRBJ2-1; 10 bases are shared with TRBD1. V trimming: 5 bases; J trimming: 5 bases; junction bases outside the gene matches: 10. The CDR3 covers 16 residues. The germline V gene encodes CDR1 SGHNT and CDR2 YYREEE (reference sequence). The CDR3 bases are TGTGCCAGCAGATTAGGCCGGGACAGGGGTAACAATGAGCAGTTCTTC. Residues: CASRLGRDRGNNEQFF.

The J gene is TRBJ1-2, the V gene TRBV19; D ambiguous. CDR1 and CDR2 (germline): LNHDA, SQIVND (reference sequence). V was pared by 5 bases and J by 9 bases, with 19 bases between. This CDR3 is built from 14 residues. CDR3 residues: CASSEAPVERSYTF. CDR3 DNA: TGTGCCAGTAGTGAGGCCCCGGTCGAGAGGAGCTACACCTTC.

This clone has only one observation. V gene TRBV7-6 combines with J gene TRBJ2-1; 11 bases fit TRBD2. The junction had 2 bases not matched to a gene; V was cut back by 3 bases and J by 4 bases. CDR3 size: 15 residues. The germline V gene has CDR1 SGHVS and CDR2 FNYEAQ. CDR3 in DNA: TGTGCCAGCAGCTTCGTAGCGGGAGGGTACAATGAGCAGTTCTTC. It codes for CASSFVAGGYNEQFF.

On this clone: The germline gene is not matched at one end of the junction; a read error may be the cause. CDR3 sequence: CASSPITGADTETFF. The CDR3 DNA reads TGTGCCAGCTCACCAATAACAGGGGCGGACACTGAAACTTTCTTT. The rearrangement links TRBV18 to TRBJ1-1, with 7 bases fitting TRBD1. The germline CDR1 and CDR2 sequences are KGHSH and LQKENI. This CDR3 spans 15 amino acids.

The gene calls are TRBV19 and TRBJ2-3, with 7 nucleotides matching TRBD1. Germline assignment: CDR1 LNHDA and CDR2 SQIVND (reference sequence). This CDR3 has 14 amino acids. V lost 3 bases and J lost 0; bases outside the gene matches: 0. Here the CDR3 DNA reads TGTGCCAGTAGTATGACAGGGAGCACAGATACGCAGTATTTT. It translates to CASSMTGSTDTQYF.

This sequence joins TRBV15 and TRBJ2-7; maybe TRBD2 (5 bases). Germline loops: CDR1 LNHNV, CDR2 YYDKDF (reference sequence). The germline V and J ends were trimmed by 3 bases and 5 bases, with 11 bases remaining between them. This CDR3 has 13 amino acids. The CDR3 sequence is CATSSRPGNEQYF. CDR3 DNA sequence: TGTGCCACCAGCAGTCGGCCCGGGAACGAGCAGTACTTC.

The sample holds one count of this clone. The rearrangement joins TRBV6-9 to TRBJ2-5; 9 bases fit TRBD2. Losses at the gene ends were 2 bases for V and 3 bases for J; bases not matched to a gene: 7. Germline values: CDR1 MNHGY, CDR2 SVAAGI. This CDR3 region has 16 residues. Here the CDR3 DNA reads TGTGCCAGCAGTTATACTACGCGGGGGGGCGAAGAGACCCAGTACTTC. This codes for CASSYTTRGGEETQYF.

This clone was seen a few times. The chain recombines TRBV6-5 with TRBJ2-5; perhaps TRBD2 as D (6 bases). Germline loops: CDR1 MNHEY, CDR2 SVGAGI. The CDR3 is made up of 13 amino acids. Trimming shortened V by 6 bases and J by 7 bases, and 15 bases separated the two germline ends. The chain's CDR3 is CASRGDSGVTQYF. For the CDR3, the DNA is TGTGCCAGCAGGGGAGACTCGGGAGTGACCCAGTACTTC.

J is TRBJ1-1 and V is TRBV5-1, with D uncertain. Trimming took off 0 bases at V and 1 base at J, with 13 bases between the two ends. The V gene's germline CDR1 is SGHRS and CDR2 YFSETQ. The CDR3 has 16 amino acids. The CDR3 nucleotides are TGCGCCAGCAGCTTGGTTTCCCCGACAAGGAACACTGAAGCTTTCTTT. It specifies CASSLVSPTRNTEAFF.

This chain connects TRBV7-9 to TRBJ1-1; a weak D match, TRBD1 (5 bases). CDR3 size: 13 residues. Germline V lookup: CDR1 SEHNR, CDR2 FQNEAQ (reference sequence). V lost 4 bases, J lost 11 bases, and 17 bases lay in between. CDR3 in amino acids: CASSYTQPGNAFF. CDR3 nucleotides: TGTGCCAGCAGCTACACTCAGCCAGGGAATGCTTTCTTT.

The V and J genes are TRBV28 and TRBJ2-7; D is unresolved. The CDR3 is 11 residues long. The V gene lost 3 bases and the J gene lost 3 bases, with 3 bases spanning the gap. Germline-derived CDR1 and CDR2 are MDHEN and SYDVKM. The CDR3 spells CASSFSYEQYF. The CDR3 nucleotides read TGTGCCAGCAGTTTTAGCTACGAGCAGTACTTC.

The chain combines TRBV28 with TRBJ2-1; weak D call: TRBD1 (6 bases). Germline V gene data show CDR1 as MDHEN and CDR2 as SYDVKM. The CDR3 loop spans 16 amino acids. Trimming pared 2 bases from V and 0 bases from J, leaving 11 bases between. CDR3 loop: CASSLPGASSYNEQFF. The CDR3 DNA sequence: TGTGCCAGCAGTTTACCAGGGGCAAGCTCCTACAATGAGCAGTTCTTC.

This chain links TRBV5-1 with TRBJ2-7; D is perhaps TRBD2 (6 bases). CDR3 length equals 15 residues. Trimming removed 2 bases from V and 4 bases from J, with 16 bases in between. Germline assignment: CDR1 SGHRS and CDR2 YFSETQ. CDR3 amino acids: CASSLSSGLLYEQYF. The CDR3 DNA sequence: TGCGCCAGCAGCTTATCCTCGGGACTGCTTTACGAGCAGTACTTC.

This clone was seen more than once but under ten times. The chain recombines TRBV6-1 with TRBJ1-1; D may be TRBD1 (5 bases). V lost 6 bases, J lost 4 bases, and 12 bases lay in between. From germline, CDR1 is MNHNS and CDR2 SASEGT. This CDR3 contains 13 residues. The CDR3 here is CASRVQVGTEAFF. CDR3 coding DNA: TGTGCCAGCAGGGTACAGGTAGGCACTGAAGCTTTCTTT.

V and J are TRBV2 and TRBJ1-1; TRBD1 aligns across 11 bases. The CDR3 runs to 14 residues. Germline V gene sequence: CDR1 SNHLY, CDR2 FYNNEI. The junction had 6 bases not matched to a gene; V was cut back by 7 bases and J by 5 bases. CDR3 nucleotide sequence: TGTGCCAGCAACCCGGGACAGGGGGATACTGAAGCTTTCTTT. It specifies CASNPGQGDTEAFF.

CDR3 amino acids: CASSLEAGGKVGELFF. The CDR3 DNA reads as TGTGCCAGCAGCTTAGAGGCAGGGGGCAAAGTCGGGGAGCTGTTTTTT. This rearrangement joins TRBV7-6 to TRBJ2-2, with TRBD1 matching 8 bases. CDR3 length equals 16 residues. V shed 1 base and J 7 bases; nucleotides not matched to a gene: 8. The germline gives CDR1 SGHVS, CDR2 FNYEAQ.

The chain employs TRBV19 and TRBJ1-2; D is possibly TRBD1 (5 bases). The CDR3 loop spans 15 amino acids. Between the trimmed V and J ends, which lost 1 base and 0 bases, there was a span of 9 bases. Per the germline V gene, CDR1 is LNHDA and CDR2 is SQIVND (reference sequence). CDR3 in amino acids: CASSIVGTPNYGYTF. CDR3 nucleotide sequence: TGTGCCAGTAGTATAGTGGGGACTCCTAACTATGGCTACACCTTC. The full variable domain, with the rest looked up from reference TRBV19 and TRBJ1-2, is DGGITQSPKYLFRKEGQNVTLSCEQNLNHDAMYWYRQDPGQGLRLIYYSQIVNDFQKGDIAEGYSVSREKKESFPLTVTSAQKNPTAFYLCASSIVGTPNYGYTFGSGTRLTVV.

The rearrangement joins TRBV5-1 to TRBJ2-1; possibly TRBD1 for D (5 bases). Germline CDR1 reads SGHRS; CDR2 reads YFSETQ. CDR3 size: 14 residues. The V end was cut by 0 bases, the J end by 6 bases, with 10 bases between. In DNA form, the CDR3 reads TGCGCCAGCAGCTTGGGTGGGGCACCCAATGAGCAGTTCTTC. This encodes CASSLGGAPNEQFF.

This clone was observed a few times. The chain recombines TRBV4-3 with TRBJ1-2; possible D gene TRBD1, 5 bases. The germline gives CDR1 LGHNA, CDR2 YSLEER. With 4 bases removed from V and 2 bases from J, the gap between germline ends came to 8 bases. CDR3 length equals 13 residues. The CDR3 protein is CASSPNRNYGYTF. CDR3 nucleotides: TGCGCCAGCAGCCCGAACAGGAACTATGGCTACACCTTC.

The chain employs TRBV28 and TRBJ2-7, with 12 bases fitting TRBD2. CDR3 length: 14 amino acids. The ends lost 6 bases at V and 3 bases at J; junction bases unmatched: 3. Per the germline V gene, CDR1 is MDHEN and CDR2 is SYDVKM. Here the CDR3 DNA reads TGTGCCAGCAGCCCGACTAGCGGGAGCTACGAGCAGTACTTC. This codes for CASSPTSGSYEQYF.

V usage is TRBV18 and J usage is TRBJ1-3; the match to TRBD1 covers 9 bases. The CDR3 contains 15 residues. The J segment lost 1 base and the V segment lost 5 bases, leaving 3 bases of the junction unmatched. Germline lookup yields CDR1 KGHSH and CDR2 LQKENI. CDR3 loop: CASSDGTGSGNTIYF. The CDR3 DNA reads as TGTGCCAGCTCAGACGGGACAGGGTCTGGAAACACCATATATTTT.

In this sample, this clone turned up once. The gene calls are TRBV6-1 and TRBJ2-7; possible D gene TRBD1, 5 bases. Germline lookup yields CDR1 MNHNS and CDR2 SASEGT. V lost 1 base and J 7 bases, leaving 14 bases between the germline ends. This CDR3 is built from 14 residues. The CDR3 sequence is CASSEGVGAREQYF. The CDR3 DNA sequence: TGTGCCAGCAGTGAAGGGGTAGGGGCGAGAGAGCAGTACTTC.

The V gene is TRBV27, the J gene TRBJ2-1, with TRBD1 matching over 10 bases. Germline assignment: CDR1 MNHEY and CDR2 SMNVEV (reference sequence). The CDR3 extends over 14 amino acids. Trimming removed 8 bases from V and 5 bases from J; junction bases left unmatched: 6. Here the CDR3 reads CASARDRGHNEQFF. CDR3 DNA sequence: TGTGCCAGCGCACGGGACAGGGGACACAATGAGCAGTTCTTC.